A single sample gave rise to the 13 T cell receptor beta chains below, sequenced in a study of blood T cell repertoires in COVID-19. Sequencing was performed with immunoSEQ multiplex PCR; in TCRdb, only in-frame clones are kept and a portion is missing. The sample lists around 200,000 clones, 80% to 90% occurring once. The sequencing input was peripheral blood. All receptors derive from a woman older than 75 with acute or convalescent COVID-19.

The chain uses TRBV29-1 and TRBJ1-2; 7 bases align to TRBD1. Germline assignment: CDR1 SQVTM and CDR2 ANQGSEA. V was clipped by 7 bases and J by 3 bases; unmatched bases: 5. The CDR3 length is 12 residues. CDR3 sequence reads: CSASGTDYGYTF. CDR3 in DNA: TGCAGCGCCTCCGGGACAGACTATGGCTACACCTTC.

The chain uses TRBV4-3 and TRBJ2-7; 9 bases map to TRBD1. The CDR3 length is 16 residues. Germline V gene data show CDR1 as LGHNA and CDR2 as YSLEER. Losses at the gene ends were 0 bases for V and 3 bases for J; bases not matched to a gene: 6. This CDR3 is CASSQDLGTGYYEQYF. In DNA form, the CDR3 reads TGCGCCAGCAGCCAAGATCTGGGGACAGGGTACTACGAGCAGTACTTC.

The V and J genes are TRBV4-3 and TRBJ1-2, with D tentatively TRBD1 (6 bases). This CDR3 is 15 amino acids long. Trimming stripped 0 bases from V and 4 bases from J, with 12 bases between. From germline, CDR1 is LGHNA and CDR2 YSLEER. In DNA, the CDR3 is TGCGCCAGCAGCCAAGATTGGGACACGGCCTATGGCTACACCTTC. Amino acids: CASSQDWDTAYGYTF.

The V gene is TRBV7-8, the J gene TRBJ1-5; TRBD1 agrees at 7 bases. This CDR3 is built from 14 residues. Per germline, CDR1 SGHVS and CDR2 FQNEAQ. The V and J ends lost 8 bases and 0 bases, in that order; junction bases with no gene match: 4. CDR3 sequence (DNA): TGTGCCAGCGGGACAGCCTATAGCAATCAGCCCCAGCATTTT. It encodes CASGTAYSNQPQHF.

Notes on this clone: The same CDR3 can be traced to other DNA sequences in this sample. The chain couples TRBV4-3 to TRBJ1-6; maybe TRBD1 (5 bases). CDR1 is LGHNA and CDR2 is YSLEER in the germline V gene. Trimming took 0 bases from V and 10 from J, leaving 7 bases between them. The CDR3 is 13 residues long. CDR3 nucleotide sequence: TGCGCCAGCAGCCAAGATCGGGGGTCACCCCTCCACTTT. Its translation is CASSQDRGSPLHF.

The chain couples TRBV7-2 to TRBJ2-5, with 8 bases fitting TRBD2. Unmatched junction bases numbered 10, after V lost 4 bases and J lost 3 bases. The V gene's germline CDR1 is SGHTA and CDR2 FQGNSA. There are 16 residues in the CDR3. CDR3 sequence: CASSSVLGRGEETQYF. The DNA for the CDR3 is TGTGCCAGCAGCTCAGTTTTGGGGCGGGGGGAAGAGACCCAGTACTTC.

The chain links TRBV7-3 to TRBJ1-1; D remains unclear. Trimming cost V 3 bases and J 5 bases, with 13 bases left between them. This CDR3 has 14 amino acids. Germline-derived CDR1 and CDR2 are SGHTA and FQGTGA. As DNA, the CDR3 is TGTGCCAGCAGCTTGGACGGGATTGGGACTGAAGCTTTCTTT. Translating gives CASSLDGIGTEAFF.

The chain combines TRBV7-2 with TRBJ1-1; D is undetermined. CDR3 size: 15 residues. Germline V gene sequence: CDR1 SGHTA, CDR2 FQGNSA. V was shortened by 0 bases and J by 2 bases, with 10 bases between the two germline ends. This chain's CDR3 is CASSLAATQNTEAFF. The CDR3 coding sequence is TGTGCCAGCAGCTTAGCAGCCACTCAAAACACTGAAGCTTTCTTT.

The V call is TRBV28, the J call TRBJ1-2, with a possible D match to TRBD1 (6 bases). The CDR3 totals 15 residues. The germline V gene encodes CDR1 MDHEN and CDR2 SYDVKM. V was pared by 2 bases and J by 0 bases, with 10 bases between. The CDR3 DNA reads as TGTGCCAGCAGTTTACCCGGGGGGCCTAACTATGGCTACACCTTC. Amino acid sequence: CASSLPGGPNYGYTF.

This clone has a single count. J is TRBJ1-5 and V is TRBV18, with 7 bases that match TRBD1. CDR3 size: 14 residues. Germline CDR1 reads KGHSH; CDR2 reads LQKENI. The V gene end was trimmed by 2 bases and the J gene end by 9 bases; junction bases not matched to a gene: 7. CDR3 sequence reads: CASSPGIQGWPQHF. The CDR3 coding sequence is TGTGCCAGCTCACCAGGAATACAGGGGTGGCCCCAGCATTTT.

The chain joins TRBV6-5 to TRBJ1-5, with D possibly being TRBD1 (6 bases). V was clipped by 6 bases and J by 5 bases, with 17 bases between them. This CDR3 is built from 15 residues. In germline, CDR1 is MNHEY, CDR2 SVGAGI. The CDR3 spells CASRPDREGYQPQHF. The CDR3 bases are TGTGCCAGCAGACCGGACAGAGAGGGATATCAGCCCCAGCATTTT.

The CDR3: CASSQVAGVNSPLHF. CDR3 in DNA: TGTGCCAGCAGCCAAGTGGCAGGGGTGAATTCACCCCTCCACTTT. This chain uses TRBV3-1 (or the pseudogene TRBV3-2) with TRBJ1-6; D possibly corresponds to TRBD1 (6 bases). The germline V and J ends were trimmed by 1 base and 7 bases, with 11 bases remaining between them. CDR3 length equals 15 residues. The V gene's germline CDR1 is LGHDT and CDR2 YNNKEL (reference sequence).

This clone is deemed medium-sized (0.01 to 0.1%). In DNA form, the CDR3 reads TGTGCCAGCAGTTTACGACAGGGATGGCAGTACTTC. Amino acids: CASSLRQGWQYF. The chain links TRBV28 to TRBJ2-7, with TRBD1 identical over 7 bases. The length of the CDR3 is 12 residues. Looked up from germline, CDR1 is MDHEN and CDR2 is SYDVKM. The junction had 4 bases not matched to a gene; V was cut back by 2 bases and J by 9 bases.